The source of this T cell receptor (beta chain) is a study of T cell clones after liver transplantation. Data came from immunoSEQ multiplex PCR; TCRdb stores just in-frame clones and leaves some out. This repertoire shows some 15,000 clones, more than 65% found once; its top ten account for roughly 27%. Trimming left V 0 bases short and J 2 bases short, with 11 bases between. The germline CDR1 and CDR2 sequences are SGHVS and FNYEAQ. The CDR3 is 15 residues long. This receptor was identified in a human patient who received a liver transplant. Some of the T cells may derive from the graft donor. The sample consisted of CD8+ T cells from blood, taken 47 months after liver transplant. The V gene is TRBV7-6, the J gene TRBJ2-7; D is unclear. The CDR3 DNA reads as TGTGCCAGCAGCTTAGCAGGTGGGCCGGCCTACGAGCAGTACTTC. This sequence encodes CASSLAGGPAYEQYF.